The TCR beta chain described here comes from a study of blood T cell repertoires in COVID-19. Study details: PBMCs, B-cell-depleted T cells, or T cells were the source of the cDNA or gDNA that made up the material.

Original processing methods: The assay estimated nucleated cells by amplifying reference gene primers. Here immunoSEQ multiplex PCR was the method, and the copy in TCRdb shows in-frame clones only, minus some. V and J calls and clone size are copied from that table; D and trimming were computed from the DNA. Among around 100,000 clones listed, 70% to 80% were seen once. CDR3 size: 13 residues. V lost 5 bases, J lost 4 bases, and 11 bases lay in between. Per the germline V gene, CDR1 is SEHNR and CDR2 is FQNEAQ (reference sequence). This TCR came from a man aged 65 to 79 with active or convalescent COVID-19. This sequence joins TRBV7-9 and TRBJ1-2, with D possibly being TRBD1 (5 bases). Sequences were obtained from peripheral blood. The CDR3 loop is CASSVGGVYGYTF. DNA for the CDR3: TGTGCCAGCAGCGTCGGGGGGGTCTATGGCTACACCTTC.